What follows are 10 T cell receptor beta chains derived from one specimen sequenced in a study of T-cell reconstitution after alpha-beta-depleted transplantation in children. Researchers prepared the TCRbeta library using unique molecular identifiers, the study reports. TCRdb redid the calling of the PCR reads with MiXCR, one entry per CDR3 protein. The table has 800,000 to 1,000,000 distinct CDR3 sequences, roughly 29% seen once; the top ten hold about 28%. The material sequenced was PBMCs, mostly from graft donor cells, taken 360 days after TCRalphabeta/CD19-depleted stem cell transplant. These receptors were obtained from a boy under two years old who had a stem cell transplant for SCID, so the T cells may come from the graft donor.

This chain links TRBV5-1 with TRBJ1-1, with D hard to call. V was shortened by 1 base and J by 1 base, with 26 bases between the two germline ends. Germline loops: CDR1 SGHRS, CDR2 YFSETQ. The CDR3 has 20 amino acids. The chain's CDR3 is CASSLRLSHIFESRNTEAFF. The CDR3 DNA reads as TGCGCCAGCAGCTTGCGGTTAAGTCATATCTTTGAATCTCGGAACACTGAAGCTTTCTTT.

This clonotype was picked up a small number of times. The chain has TRBV6-5 and TRBJ1-1; D is undetermined. The V end was cut by 8 bases, the J end by 7 bases, with 17 bases between. Germline V gene data show CDR1 as MNHEY and CDR2 as SVGAGI. There are 13 residues in the CDR3. The CDR3 reads CASWKQVRGEAFF. For the CDR3, the DNA is TGTGCCAGCTGGAAGCAGGTCAGAGGTGAAGCTTTCTTT.

The V call is TRBV24-1, the J call TRBJ2-3, with 8 bases fitting TRBD1. The CDR3 contains 12 residues. Germline-derived CDR1 and CDR2 are KGHDR and SFDVKD. The V and J ends lost 9 bases and 7 bases, in that order; junction bases with no gene match: 5. The CDR3 loop reads CATGTGGNTQYF. Here the CDR3 DNA reads TGTGCCACCGGTACAGGGGGGAATACGCAGTATTTT.

The V gene is TRBV24-1, the J gene TRBJ2-1, with 9 bases that match TRBD2. The junction had 13 bases not matched to a gene; V was cut back by 3 bases and J by 8 bases. Germline V gene sequence: CDR1 KGHDR, CDR2 SFDVKD. CDR3 size: 17 residues. Here the CDR3 DNA reads TGTGCCACCAGTGATCCCCCGGGACTAGCATTGGTGGATGAGCAGTTCTTC. This encodes CATSDPPGLALVDEQFF.

This sequence joins TRBV11-1 and TRBJ2-7; 7 bases are shared with TRBD2. The CDR3 extends over 13 amino acids. Losses at the gene ends were 7 bases for V and 2 bases for J; bases not matched to a gene: 5. From germline, CDR1 is SGHAT and CDR2 FQDESV (reference sequence). The CDR3 sequence: CASTPAGAYEQYF. CDR3 sequence (DNA): TGTGCCAGCACCCCGGCGGGAGCCTACGAGCAGTACTTC.

This clonotype was seen a handful of times. The genes are TRBV29-1 and TRBJ2-3; the D is unclear. V was pared by 4 bases and J by 5 bases, with 10 bases between. The CDR3 is made up of 12 amino acids. Germline V gene data show CDR1 as SQVTM and CDR2 as ANQGSEA. CDR3: CSVASLGDTQYF. The DNA of the CDR3 is TGCAGCGTTGCATCCCTCGGAGATACGCAGTATTTT.

Here the CDR3 reads CSARSGAKNIQYF. CDR3 coding DNA: TGCAGTGCTAGGAGTGGGGCCAAAAACATTCAGTACTTC. The rearrangement uses TRBV20-1 and TRBJ2-4; no clear D gene. The CDR3 is 13 residues long. Per the germline V gene, CDR1 is DFQATT and CDR2 is SNEGSKA (reference sequence). V gave up 3 bases and J gave up 1 base, with 7 bases separating them.

The rearrangement joins TRBV5-1 to TRBJ2-7; a weak D match, TRBD1 (6 bases). V was clipped by 4 bases and J by 3 bases, with 14 bases between them. CDR3 length: 14 amino acids. The germline CDR1 and CDR2 sequences are SGHRS and YFSETQ. The DNA for the CDR3 is TGCGCCAGCAGCGTAACAGGGACCGTCTACGAGCAGTACTTC. Amino acid sequence: CASSVTGTVYEQYF.

The chain is built from TRBV7-9 and TRBJ2-7, with 12 nucleotides matching TRBD1. The CDR3 length is 15 residues. With V trimmed by 4 bases and J by 7 bases, 8 bases remained unmatched. Germline V gives CDR1 SEHNR, CDR2 FQNEAQ (reference sequence). The chain's CDR3 is CASSSPGTGGVEQYF. CDR3 nucleotides: TGTGCCAGCAGCTCTCCCGGGACAGGGGGCGTAGAGCAGTACTTC. The whole variable domain, filled in from reference TRBV7-9 and TRBJ2-7, reads DTGVSQNPRHKITKRGQNVTFRCDPISEHNRLYWYRQTLGQGPEFLTYFQNEAQLEKSRLLSDRFSAERPKGSFSTLEIQRTEQGDSAMYLCASSSPGTGGVEQYFGPGTRLTVT.

This clonotype has ten or more counts. The chain couples TRBV29-1 to TRBJ1-1, with 10 bases lining up with TRBD1. Unmatched junction bases numbered 9, after V lost 7 bases and J lost 7 bases. This CDR3 contains 13 residues. Germline CDR1 SQVTM, CDR2 ANQGSEA. CDR3 DNA: TGCAGCGCCGGGACAGGGGAAACGGGTGAAGCTTTCTTT. Translating it yields CSAGTGETGEAFF.